These 9 T cell receptor beta chains came from one sample sequenced in a study of T cell changes during pregnancy in multiple sclerosis. Here immunoSEQ multiplex PCR was the method, and the copy in TCRdb shows in-frame clones only, minus some. The table has about 59,000 clones, 90% to 95% seen once. The specimen comprised peripheral blood, sampled in the third trimester of pregnancy. The receptors shown here come from a female donor in good health, enrolled as a control in a pregnancy study.

The sample holds a few counts of this clone. The chain couples TRBV6-1 to TRBJ1-5; D may be TRBD1 (5 bases). The ends were cut back, 6 bases at V and 2 bases at J, with 14 bases in the middle. CDR1 and CDR2 from the germline V gene are MNHNS and SASEGT. The CDR3 runs to 15 residues. The DNA of the CDR3 is TGTGCCAGCAGCTCCTCCGGGGGGGGCAATCAGCCCCAGCATTTT. This codes for CASSSSGGGNQPQHF.

The chain employs TRBV28 and TRBJ1-1, with TRBD1 matching 7 bases. The CDR3 has 11 residues. V shed 8 bases and J 14 bases; nucleotides not matched to a gene: 11. CDR1 and CDR2 from the germline V gene are MDHEN and SYDVKM. The CDR3 sequence: CASRSGDSRFF. The CDR3 bases are TGTGCCAGCCGCTCAGGGGACAGCAGGTTCTTT.

Only one count was recorded for this clone. V and J are TRBV7-6 and TRBJ1-5; D remains ambiguous. CDR1 SGHVS and CDR2 FNYEAQ come from the germline V gene. The germline V and J ends were trimmed by 1 base and 7 bases, with 17 bases remaining between them. The CDR3 spans 16 residues. CDR3 nucleotides: TGTGCCAGCAGCTTAGAAAGGCCTTCCAGCGGACAGCCCCAGCATTTT. Translation: CASSLERPSSGQPQHF.

The chain combines TRBV18 with TRBJ1-3; D call uncertain. Germline V gene sequence: CDR1 KGHSH, CDR2 LQKENI. Between the trimmed V and J ends, which lost 4 bases and 0 bases, there was a span of 10 bases. The CDR3 spans 15 residues. In DNA form, the CDR3 reads TGTGCCAGCTCACTCATTACGGTCTCTGGAAACACCATATATTTT. Translating gives CASSLITVSGNTIYF.

V usage is TRBV5-1 and J usage is TRBJ1-4, with 7 bases identical to TRBD1. The CDR3 runs 14 residues. Germline V gene sequence: CDR1 SGHRS, CDR2 YFSETQ. Trimming took 4 bases from V and 7 from J; bases not matched to a gene: 7. The CDR3 reads CASSPTGRGEKLFF. Written as DNA, the CDR3 is TGCGCCAGCAGCCCGACAGGGAGAGGTGAAAAACTGTTTTTT. Full variable domain (remainder filled in from reference TRBV5-1 and TRBJ1-4): KAGVTQTPRYLIKTRGQQVTLSCSPISGHRSVSWYQQTPGQGLQFLFEYFSETQRNKGNFPGRFSGRQFSNSRSEMNVSTLELGDSALYLCASSPTGRGEKLFFGSGTQLSVL.

The V gene is TRBV5-4, the J gene TRBJ1-1, with D possibly being TRBD1 (5 bases). CDR1 is SGHNT, CDR2 YYREEE, per germline (reference sequence). The CDR3 covers 13 residues. V was trimmed by 1 base and J by 5 bases, leaving 9 bases between them. CDR3 coding DNA: TGTGCCAGCAGCTTGACGGGGGGTACTGAAGCTTTCTTT. Its translation is CASSLTGGTEAFF. The whole variable domain, filled in from reference TRBV5-4 and TRBJ1-1, reads ETGVTQSPTHLIKTRGQQVTLRCSSQSGHNTVSWYQQALGQGPQFIFQYYREEENGRGNFPPRFSGLQFPNYSSELNVNALELDDSALYLCASSLTGGTEAFFGQGTRLTVV.

This chain connects TRBV15 to TRBJ1-1; D call uncertain. CDR1 and CDR2 from the germline V gene are LNHNV and YYDKDF (reference sequence). The CDR3 covers 17 residues. Trimming removed 0 bases at V and 3 bases at J, with 17 bases between. As DNA, the CDR3 is TGTGCCACCAGCAGAGATGGCCGGCTAGAGTGGGACACTGAAGCTTTCTTT. Encoded protein: CATSRDGRLEWDTEAFF.

The chain links TRBV28 to TRBJ2-2, with D possibly being TRBD2 (6 bases). Per the germline V gene, CDR1 is MDHEN and CDR2 is SYDVKM. The CDR3 is 16 residues long. V was pared by 1 base and J by 2 bases, with 11 bases between. The CDR3 region is CASSLSGGENTGELFF. CDR3 nucleotide sequence: TGTGCCAGCAGTTTATCTGGCGGGGAAAACACCGGGGAGCTGTTTTTT.

The chain carries TRBV7-6 and TRBJ2-7, with D possibly TRBD2 on 6 matching bases. The CDR3 length is 15 residues. CDR1 SGHVS and CDR2 FNYEAQ come from the germline V gene. Deletions cut 1 base from V and 2 bases from J, with 12 bases between. The DNA of the CDR3 is TGTGCCAGCAGCTTAGAAGGAGGGGCCCCCTACGAGCAGTACTTC. Residues: CASSLEGGAPYEQYF.